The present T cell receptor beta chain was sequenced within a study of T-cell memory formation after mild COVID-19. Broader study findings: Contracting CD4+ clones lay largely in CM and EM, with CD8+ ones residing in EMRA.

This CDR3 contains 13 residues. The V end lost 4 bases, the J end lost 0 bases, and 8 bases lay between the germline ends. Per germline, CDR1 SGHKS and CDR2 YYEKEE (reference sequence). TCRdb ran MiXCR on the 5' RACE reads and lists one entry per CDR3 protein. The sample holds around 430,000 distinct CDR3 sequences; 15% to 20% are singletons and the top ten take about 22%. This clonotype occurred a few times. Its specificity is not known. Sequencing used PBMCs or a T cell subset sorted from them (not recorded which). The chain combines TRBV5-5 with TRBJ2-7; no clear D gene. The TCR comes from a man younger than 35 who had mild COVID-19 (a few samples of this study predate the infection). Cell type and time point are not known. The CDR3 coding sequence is TGTGCCAGCAGCCCTAGGAGCTCCTACGAGCAGTACTTC. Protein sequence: CASSPRSSYEQYF. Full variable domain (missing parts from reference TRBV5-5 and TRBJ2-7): DAGVTQSPTHLIKTRGQQVTLRCSPISGHKSVSWYQQVLGQGPQFIFQYYEKEERGRGNFPDRFSARQFPNYSSELNVNALLLGDSALYLCASSPRSSYEQYFGPGTRLTVT.